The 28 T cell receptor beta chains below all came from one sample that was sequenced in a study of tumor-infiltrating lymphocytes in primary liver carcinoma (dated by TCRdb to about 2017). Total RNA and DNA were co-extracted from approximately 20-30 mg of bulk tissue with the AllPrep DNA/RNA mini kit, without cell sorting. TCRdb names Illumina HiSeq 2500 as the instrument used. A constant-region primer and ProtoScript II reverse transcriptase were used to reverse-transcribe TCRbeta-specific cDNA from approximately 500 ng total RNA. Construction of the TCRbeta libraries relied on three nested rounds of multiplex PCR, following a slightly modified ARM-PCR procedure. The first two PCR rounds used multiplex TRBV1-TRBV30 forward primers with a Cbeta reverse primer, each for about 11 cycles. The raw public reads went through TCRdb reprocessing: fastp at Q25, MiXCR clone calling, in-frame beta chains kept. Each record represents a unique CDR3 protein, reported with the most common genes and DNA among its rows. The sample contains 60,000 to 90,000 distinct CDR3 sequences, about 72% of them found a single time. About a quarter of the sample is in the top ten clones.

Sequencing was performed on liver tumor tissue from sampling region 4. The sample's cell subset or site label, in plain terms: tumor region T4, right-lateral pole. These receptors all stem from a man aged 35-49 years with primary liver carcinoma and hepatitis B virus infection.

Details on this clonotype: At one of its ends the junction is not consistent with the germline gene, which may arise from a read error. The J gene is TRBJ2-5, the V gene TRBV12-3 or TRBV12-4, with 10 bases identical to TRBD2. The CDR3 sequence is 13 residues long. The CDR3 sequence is CASRLAGPETQYF. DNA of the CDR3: TGTGCCAGCAGACTAGCGGGACCGGAGACCCAGTATTTC.

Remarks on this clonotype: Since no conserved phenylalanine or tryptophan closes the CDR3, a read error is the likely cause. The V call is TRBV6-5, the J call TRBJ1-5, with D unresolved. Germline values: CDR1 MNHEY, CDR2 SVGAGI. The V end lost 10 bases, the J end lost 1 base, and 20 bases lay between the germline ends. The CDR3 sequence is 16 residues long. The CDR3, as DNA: TGTGCCAACAGCCCCTTCATAACGGACAGCAATCAGCCCCAGCATTAT. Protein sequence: CANSPFITDSNQPQHY.

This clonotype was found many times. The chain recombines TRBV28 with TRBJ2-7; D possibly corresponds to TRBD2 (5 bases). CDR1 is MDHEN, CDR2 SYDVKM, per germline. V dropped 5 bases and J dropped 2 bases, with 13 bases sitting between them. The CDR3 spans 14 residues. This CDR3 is CASSDTPGAYEQYF. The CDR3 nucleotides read TGTGCCAGCAGTGACACGCCCGGGGCCTACGAGCAGTACTTC.

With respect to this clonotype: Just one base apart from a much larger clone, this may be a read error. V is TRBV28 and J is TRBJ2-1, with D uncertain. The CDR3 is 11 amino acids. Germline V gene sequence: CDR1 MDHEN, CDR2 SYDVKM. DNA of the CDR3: TGTGGCAGCAGTTCCCAGCATGAGCAGTTCTTC. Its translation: CGSSSQHEQFF. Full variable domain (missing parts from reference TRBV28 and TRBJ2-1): DVKVTQSSRYLVKRTGEKVFLECVQDMDHENMFWYRQDPGLGLRLIYFSYDVKMKEKGDIPEGYSVSREKKERFSLILESASTNQTSMYLCGSSSQHEQFFGPGTRLTVL.

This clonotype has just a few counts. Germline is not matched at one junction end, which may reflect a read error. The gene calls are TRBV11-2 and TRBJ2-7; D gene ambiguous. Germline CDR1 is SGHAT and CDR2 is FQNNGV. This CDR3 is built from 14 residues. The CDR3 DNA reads TGTGCCATCAGCCTAACTGACGCTGCCTACGAGCAGTACTTC. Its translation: CAISLTDAAYEQYF. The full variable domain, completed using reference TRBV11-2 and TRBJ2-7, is EAGVAQSPRYKIIEKRQSVAFWCNPISGHATLYWYQQILGQGPKLLIQFQNNGVVDDSQLPKDRFSAERLKGVDSTLKIQPAKLEDSAVYLCAISLTDAAYEQYFGPGTRLTVT.

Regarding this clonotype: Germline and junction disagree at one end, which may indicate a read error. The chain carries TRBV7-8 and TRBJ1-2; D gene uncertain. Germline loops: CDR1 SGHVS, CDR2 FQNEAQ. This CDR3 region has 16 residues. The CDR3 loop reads CASSSSTLRYSYDYTF. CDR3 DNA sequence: TGTGCCAGCAGCTCATCAACGCTCCGGTACAGCTATGACTACACCTTC.

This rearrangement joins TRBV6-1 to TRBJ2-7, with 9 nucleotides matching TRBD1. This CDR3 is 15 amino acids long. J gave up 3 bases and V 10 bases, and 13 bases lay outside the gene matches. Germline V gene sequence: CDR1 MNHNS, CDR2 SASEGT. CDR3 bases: TGTGCCATAAGTGAGGCCCCGGGACAGGGCTACGAGCAGTACTTC. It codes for CAISEAPGQGYEQYF.

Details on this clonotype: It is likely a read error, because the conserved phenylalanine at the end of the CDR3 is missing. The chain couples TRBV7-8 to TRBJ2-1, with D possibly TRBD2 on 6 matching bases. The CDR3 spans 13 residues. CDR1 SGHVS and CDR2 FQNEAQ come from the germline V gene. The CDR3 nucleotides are TGTGTCAGCAGTCGCCAAGGAGGGGCTGAGCAGTTCTTA. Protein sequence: CVSSRQGGAEQFL.

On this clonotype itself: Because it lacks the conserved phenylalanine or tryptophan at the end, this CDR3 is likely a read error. This chain's CDR3 is CASTPGHVETQYS. The CDR3, as DNA: TGTGCCAGTACCCCCGGCCATGTGGAGACCCAGTACTCC. The J gene is TRBJ2-5, the V gene TRBV12-3 or TRBV12-4; no clear D gene. CDR3 length: 13 residues. Trimming took 9 bases from V and 5 from J, leaving 16 bases between them.

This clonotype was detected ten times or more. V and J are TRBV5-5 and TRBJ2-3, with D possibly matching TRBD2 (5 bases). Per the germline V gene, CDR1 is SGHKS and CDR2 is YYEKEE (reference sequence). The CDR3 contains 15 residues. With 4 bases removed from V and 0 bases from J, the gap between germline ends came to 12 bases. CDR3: CASSPSGVSTDTQYF. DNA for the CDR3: TGTGCCAGCAGCCCTTCCGGGGTGAGCACAGATACGCAGTATTTT.

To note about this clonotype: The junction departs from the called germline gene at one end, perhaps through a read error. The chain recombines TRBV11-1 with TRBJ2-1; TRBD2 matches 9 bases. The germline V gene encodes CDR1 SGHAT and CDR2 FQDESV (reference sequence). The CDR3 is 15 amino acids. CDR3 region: CASSFGTSSYNEHLF. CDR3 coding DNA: TGTGCCAGCAGCTTCGGGACTAGCAGCTACAATGAGCATCTCTTC.

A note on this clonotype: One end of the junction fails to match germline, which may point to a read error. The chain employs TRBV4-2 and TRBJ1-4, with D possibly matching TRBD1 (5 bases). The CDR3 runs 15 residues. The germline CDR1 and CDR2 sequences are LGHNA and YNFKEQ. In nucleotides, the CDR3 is TGTGCCAGCGGCCAAGTGGGACCGCGGAATGAAAAACCGTTTTTT. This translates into CASGQVGPRNEKPFF.

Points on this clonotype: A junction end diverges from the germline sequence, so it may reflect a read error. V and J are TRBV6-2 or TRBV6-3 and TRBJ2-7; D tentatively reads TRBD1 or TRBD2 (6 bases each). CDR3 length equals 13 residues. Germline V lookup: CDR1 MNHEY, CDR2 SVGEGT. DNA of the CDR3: TGTGCCAGCAAGGACCGGGGGCCCTATGAGCAGTACTTC. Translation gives CASKDRGPYEQYF.

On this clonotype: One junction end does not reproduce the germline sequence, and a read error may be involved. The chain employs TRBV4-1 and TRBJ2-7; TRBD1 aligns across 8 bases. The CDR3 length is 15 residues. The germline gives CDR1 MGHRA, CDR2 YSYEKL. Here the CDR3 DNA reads TGTGCCAGCAGCCTCGGGACAGGAGGCCACTACAAGCAGTACTTC. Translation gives CASSLGTGGHYKQYF.

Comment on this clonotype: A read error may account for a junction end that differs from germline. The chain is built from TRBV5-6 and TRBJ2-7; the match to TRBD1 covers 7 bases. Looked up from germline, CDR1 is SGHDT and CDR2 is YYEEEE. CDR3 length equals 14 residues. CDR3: CDSTRTGQPYVQYF. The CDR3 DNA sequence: TGTGACAGCACCCGGACAGGTCAACCCTACGTGCAGTACTTC.

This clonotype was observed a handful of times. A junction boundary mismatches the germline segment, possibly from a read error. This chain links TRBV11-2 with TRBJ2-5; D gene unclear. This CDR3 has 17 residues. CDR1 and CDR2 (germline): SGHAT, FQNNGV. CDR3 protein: CTSSLVSGCSRQETQYF. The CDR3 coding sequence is TGTACCAGTAGCTTAGTCAGTGGGTGCAGTCGGCAAGAGACCCAGTACTTC. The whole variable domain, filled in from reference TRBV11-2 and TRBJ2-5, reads EAGVAQSPRYKIIEKRQSVAFWCNPISGHATLYWYQQILGQGPKLLIQFQNNGVVDDSQLPKDRFSAERLKGVDSTLKIQPAKLEDSAVYLCTSSLVSGCSRQETQYFGPGTRLLVL.

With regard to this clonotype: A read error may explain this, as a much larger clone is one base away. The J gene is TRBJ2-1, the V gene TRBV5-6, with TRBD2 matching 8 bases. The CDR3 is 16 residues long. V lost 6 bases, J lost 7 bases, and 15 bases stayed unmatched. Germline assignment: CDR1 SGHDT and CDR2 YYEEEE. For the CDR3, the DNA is TGTGCCAGCAATGGGCGACTAGCGAGTTTCTTTAATGAGCAGTTCTTC. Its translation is CASNGRLASFFNEQFF.

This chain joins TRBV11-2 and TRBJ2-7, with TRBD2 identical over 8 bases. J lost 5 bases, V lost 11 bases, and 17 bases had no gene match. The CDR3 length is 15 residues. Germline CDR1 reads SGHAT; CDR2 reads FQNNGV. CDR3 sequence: CAGGFPGLVIHEQYF. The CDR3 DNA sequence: TGTGCCGGCGGCTTCCCGGGACTAGTGATCCACGAGCAGTACTTC.

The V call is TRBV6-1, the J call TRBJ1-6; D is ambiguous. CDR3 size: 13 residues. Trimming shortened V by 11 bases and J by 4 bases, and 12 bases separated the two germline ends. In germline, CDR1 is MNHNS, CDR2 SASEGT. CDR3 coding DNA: TGTGCCTGCACCGTGGAGTATAATTCACCCCTCCACTTT. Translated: CACTVEYNSPLHF.

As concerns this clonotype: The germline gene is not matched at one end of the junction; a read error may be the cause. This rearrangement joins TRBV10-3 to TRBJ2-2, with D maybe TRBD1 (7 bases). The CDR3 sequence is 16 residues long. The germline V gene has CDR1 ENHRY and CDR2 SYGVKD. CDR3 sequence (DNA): TGTGTCATCAGTGTCGGCGGGACAGCTAACAGCGGGGAGCTGTTTTTT. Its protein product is CVISVGGTANSGELFF.

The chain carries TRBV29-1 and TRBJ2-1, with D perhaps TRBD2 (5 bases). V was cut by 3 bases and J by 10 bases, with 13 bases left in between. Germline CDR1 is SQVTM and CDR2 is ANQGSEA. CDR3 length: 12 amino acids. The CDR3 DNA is TGCAGCGTTGACCAGGACTGGCGGGAGCAGTTCTTC. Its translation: CSVDQDWREQFF.

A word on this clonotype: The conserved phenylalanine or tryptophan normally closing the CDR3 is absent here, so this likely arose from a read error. CDR3 amino acids: CASSLSAGGGDNEQFL. CDR3 nucleotide sequence: TGTGCCAGCAGCTTATCGGCTGGGGGGGGGGACAATGAGCAGTTCTTA. The rearrangement uses TRBV11-2 and TRBJ2-1, with 7 bases identical to TRBD2. Germline V gene sequence: CDR1 SGHAT, CDR2 FQNNGV. V gave up 2 bases and J gave up 5 bases; unmatched junction bases: 9. The CDR3 covers 16 residues.

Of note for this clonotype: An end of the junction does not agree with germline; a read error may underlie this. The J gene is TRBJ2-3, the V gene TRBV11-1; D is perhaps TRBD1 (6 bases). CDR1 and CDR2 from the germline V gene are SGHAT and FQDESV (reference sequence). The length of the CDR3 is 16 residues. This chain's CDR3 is CASSLRGRYPTDTQYF. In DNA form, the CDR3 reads TGTGCTAGCAGCCTCAGGGGTCGCTACCCCACGGATACGCAGTATTTT.

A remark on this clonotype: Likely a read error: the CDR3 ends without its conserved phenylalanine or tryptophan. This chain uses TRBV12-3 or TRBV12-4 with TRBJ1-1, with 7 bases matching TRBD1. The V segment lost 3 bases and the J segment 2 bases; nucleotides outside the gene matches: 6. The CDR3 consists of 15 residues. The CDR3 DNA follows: TGTGCCAGCAGTTTCAGGGGGGAGGGAAACACTGAAGCTTTCTCT. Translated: CASSFRGEGNTEAFS.

CDR3 sequence: CASSVGPRGNTIYF. CDR3 sequence (DNA): TGTGCCAGCAGCGTAGGACCGCGGGGAAACACCATATATTTT. This chain uses TRBV9 with TRBJ1-3; D unclear. The CDR3 spans 14 residues. Looked up from germline, CDR1 is SGDLS and CDR2 is YYNGEE. The V and J ends lost 0 bases and 4 bases respectively, with 8 bases between them.

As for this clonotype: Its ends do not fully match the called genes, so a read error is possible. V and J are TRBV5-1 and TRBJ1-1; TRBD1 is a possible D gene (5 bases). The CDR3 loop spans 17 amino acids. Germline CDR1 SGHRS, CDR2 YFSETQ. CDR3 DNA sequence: TGCGACAGCAGCCTCGGGGGGATCCAAGGGCGCGACGCTGAAGCTTTCTTT. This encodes CDSSLGGIQGRDAEAFF.

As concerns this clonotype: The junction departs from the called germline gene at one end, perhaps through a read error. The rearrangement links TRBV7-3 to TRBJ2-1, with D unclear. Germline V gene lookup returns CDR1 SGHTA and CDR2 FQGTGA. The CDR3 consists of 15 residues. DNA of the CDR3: TGTGCCAGCAGCTTACTAACGGGCCCCTACAATGAACAGTTCTTC. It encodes CASSLLTGPYNEQFF.

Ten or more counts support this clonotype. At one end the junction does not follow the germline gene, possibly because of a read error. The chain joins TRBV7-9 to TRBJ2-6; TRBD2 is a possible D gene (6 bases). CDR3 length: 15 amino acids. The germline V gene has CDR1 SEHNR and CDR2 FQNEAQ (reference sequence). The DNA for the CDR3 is TGTGCCAGCAGTTTAGGAGGGCTTGGGGCCAACGTCCTGACTTTC. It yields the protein CASSLGGLGANVLTF.